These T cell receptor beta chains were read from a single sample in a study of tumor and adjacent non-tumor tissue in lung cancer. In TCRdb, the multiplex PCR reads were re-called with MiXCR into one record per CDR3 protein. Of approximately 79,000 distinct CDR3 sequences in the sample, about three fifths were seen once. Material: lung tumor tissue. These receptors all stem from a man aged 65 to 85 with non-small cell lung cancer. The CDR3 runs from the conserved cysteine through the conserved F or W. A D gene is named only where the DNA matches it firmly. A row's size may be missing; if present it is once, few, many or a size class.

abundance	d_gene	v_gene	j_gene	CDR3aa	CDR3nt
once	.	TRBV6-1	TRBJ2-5	CANSRIGVETQYF	TGTGCCAACAGTAGAATAGGGGTGGAGACCCAGTACTTC
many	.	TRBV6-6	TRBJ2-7	CASSRQSSYEQYF	TGTGCCAGCAGCCGACAGTCTTCCTACGAGCAGTACTTC
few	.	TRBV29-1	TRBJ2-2	CSIGGDRLKLFF	TGCAGCATTGGGGGGGACAGGTTAAAGTTGTTTTTC
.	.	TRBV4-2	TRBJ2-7	CASSQPGHRLDEQYF	TGTGCCAGTAGCCAACCGGGCCACCGACTGGATGAGCAGTACTTC
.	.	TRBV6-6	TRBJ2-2	CVSRRENTGELFF	TGTGTCAGCAGGCGAGAGAACACCGGGGAGCTGTTTTTT
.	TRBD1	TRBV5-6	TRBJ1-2	CASTHTQGQGIPGYTF	TGTGCCAGCACCCACACACAGGGACAGGGGATTCCTGGCTACACCTTC
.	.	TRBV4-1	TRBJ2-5	CACSQGGSFETQYF	TGTGCCTGCAGCCAGGGGGGAAGCTTTGAGACCCAGTACTTC
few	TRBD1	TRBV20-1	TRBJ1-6	CSAKPQGDYNSPLHF	TGCAGTGCTAAACCCCAGGGGGATTATAATTCACCCCTCCACTTT
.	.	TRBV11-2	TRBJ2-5	CASSPRTIQGTQYF	TGTGCCAGCAGCCCTAGGACTATACAAGGGACCCAGTACTTC
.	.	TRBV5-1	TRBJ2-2	CASRRYGDTGELFF	TGCGCCAGCAGACGGTATGGGGACACCGGGGAGCTGTTTTTT
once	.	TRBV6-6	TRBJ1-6	CASNIGPYNSPLHF	TGTGCCAGCAATATTGGTCCCTATAATTCACCCCTCCACTTT
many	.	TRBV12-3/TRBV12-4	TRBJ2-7	CASSRDTSYEQYF	TGTGCCAGCAGCCGGGACACCTCCTACGAGCAGTACTTC
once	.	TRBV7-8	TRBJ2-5	CASSRNDGQETHYF	TGTGCCAGCAGCCGAAATGACGGCCAAGAGACCCATTACTTC
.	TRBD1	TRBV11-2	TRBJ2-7	CDSSLYYRGGEQYF	TGTGACAGCAGCTTATACTACAGGGGCGGCGAGCAGTACTTC
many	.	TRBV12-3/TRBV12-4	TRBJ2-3	CASSPPGGTDTQYF	TGTGCCAGCAGTCCTCCAGGGGGCACAGATACGCAGTATTTT
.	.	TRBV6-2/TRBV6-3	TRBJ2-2	CASSYNSKTWELFF	TGTGCCAGCAGTTACAATTCGAAGACCTGGGAGCTGTTTTTT
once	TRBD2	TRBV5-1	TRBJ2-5	CASSSGLAGMVSQYF	TGCGCCAGCAGCTCTGGACTAGCGGGGATGGTGAGCCAGTACTTC
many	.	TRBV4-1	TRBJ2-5	CASSPPSGEETQYF	TGCGCCAGCAGCCCGCCGAGTGGGGAAGAGACCCAGTACTTC
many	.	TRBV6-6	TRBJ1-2	CASRHSGDAANYGYTF	TGTGCCAGCAGACACTCCGGGGACGCGGCTAACTATGGCTACACCTTC
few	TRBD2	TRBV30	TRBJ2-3	CVWHRGGGGATDTQYF	TGTGTCTGGCACCGTGGAGGCGGGGGTGCCACAGATACGCAGTATTTT
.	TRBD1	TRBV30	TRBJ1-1	CARSMRGHTKAFF	TGTGCCCGTTCGATGAGGGGGCACACTAAAGCTTTCTTT
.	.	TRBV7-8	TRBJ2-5	CSSNLVGHGETQYF	TGTTCCAGCAACTTAGTGGGCCACGGGGAGACCCAGTACTTC
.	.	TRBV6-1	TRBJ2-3	CASSVSSGSRRDTQYF	TGTGCCAGCAGTGTGTCGAGCGGGTCGCGCAGAGATACGCAGTACTTT
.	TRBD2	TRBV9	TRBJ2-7	CASSETSGGYEQYF	TGTGCCAGCAGCGAAACTAGCGGGGGCTACGAGCAGTACTTC
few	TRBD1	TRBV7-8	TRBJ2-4	CASSSLPWGQGDTQYF	TGTGCCAGCAGCTCCCTCCCGTGGGGACAGGGAGACACTCAGTACTTC
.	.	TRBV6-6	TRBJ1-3	CVSSYEQYSGNTIYF	TGTGTAAGCAGTTACGAACAGTACTCTGGAAACACCATATATTTT
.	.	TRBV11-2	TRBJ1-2	CASSPRVGSSYTF	TGTGCCAGCAGTCCTCGGGTGGGGTCCAGCTACACCTTC
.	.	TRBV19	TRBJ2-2	CASSIFEELFF	TGTGCCAGTAGTATTTTCGAGGAGCTGTTTTTT
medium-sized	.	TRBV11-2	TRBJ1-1	CASSLRAPRNTEAFF	TGTGCCAGCAGCTTACGGGCGCCCAGGAACACTGAAGCTTTCTTT
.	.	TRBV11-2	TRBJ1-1	CASSFGFSNTEALF	TGTGCCAGCAGCTTCGGGTTCTCGAACACCGAAGCTCTCTTT
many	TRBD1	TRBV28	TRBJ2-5	CASSFDRGGQYF	TGTGCCAGCAGTTTCGACAGGGGGGGCCAGTACTTC
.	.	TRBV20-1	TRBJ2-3	CSGGQVRGDTQYF	TGCAGTGGGGGCCAGGTCCGAGGTGATACGCAGTATTTT
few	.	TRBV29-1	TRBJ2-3	CIVARANTQYF	TGCATCGTTGCCCGGGCGAATACGCAGTACTTT
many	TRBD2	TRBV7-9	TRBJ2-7	CASSRTSGRAFEQYF	TGTGCCAGCAGCCGGACTAGCGGGAGGGCCTTCGAGCAGTACTTC
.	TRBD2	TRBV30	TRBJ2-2	CAWRVTGGTGELFF	TGTGCCTGGAGAGTAACGGGGGGGACCGGGGAGCTGTTTTTT
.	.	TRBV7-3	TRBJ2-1	CASSLDGGPSREQFF	TGTGCCAGCAGCTTAGACGGGGGGCCCTCTAGAGAGCAGTTCTTC
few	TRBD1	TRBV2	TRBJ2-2	CASRGDRGYTGELFF	TGTGCCAGCAGGGGGGACAGGGGCTACACCGGGGAGCTGTTTTTT
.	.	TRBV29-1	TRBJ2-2	CSVSPGLMNTGGLFF	TGCAGCGTGAGCCCGGGACTTATGAATACCGGGGGGCTGTTTTTT
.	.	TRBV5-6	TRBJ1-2	CATNDGGGDDYTF	TGTGCCACCAACGACGGGGGGGGCGATGACTACACCTTC
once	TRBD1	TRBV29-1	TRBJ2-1	CSTGSGTGTLGNEQFF	TGCAGCACTGGGTCCGGGACAGGGACCCTCGGCAATGAGCAGTTCTTC
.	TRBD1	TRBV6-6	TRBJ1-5	CASSLTMITTGDGNQPQHF	TGTGCCAGCAGCCTTACCATGATTACGACAGGGGACGGCAATCAGCCCCAGCATTTT
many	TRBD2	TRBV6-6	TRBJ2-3	CASSYPPRLAVSTDTQYF	TGTGCCAGCAGTTACCCGCCCCGACTAGCGGTTAGCACAGATACGCAGTATTTT
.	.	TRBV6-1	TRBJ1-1	CASSAGWTGNTDAFF	TGTGCCAGCAGTGCTGGCTGGACGGGGAACACTGATGCTTTCTTT
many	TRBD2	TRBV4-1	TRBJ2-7	CASSLGTSETYEQYF	TGCGCCAGCAGCCTCGGGACTAGCGAAACCTACGAGCAGTACTTC
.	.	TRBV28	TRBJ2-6	CASRGRTAGANVLIF	TGTGCCAGCAGGGGCCGGACAGCTGGGGCCAACGTCCTGATTTTC
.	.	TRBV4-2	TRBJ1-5	CASSQGDNKGPRQPQHF	TGTGCCAGCAGCCAAGGGGATAATAAAGGGCCCAGACAGCCCCAGCATTTT
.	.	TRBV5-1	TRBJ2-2	CASREGGNTGEPFF	TGCGCCAGCAGAGAGGGCGGGAACACCGGGGAGCCGTTTTTT
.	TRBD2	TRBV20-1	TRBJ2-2	CSARAGDTGELFF	TGCAGTGCTAGGGCGGGGGACACCGGGGAGCTGTTTTTT
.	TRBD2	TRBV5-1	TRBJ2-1	CASSLGGTRVEQFF	TGCGCCAGCAGCTTGGGTGGGACTAGGGTTGAGCAGTTCTTC
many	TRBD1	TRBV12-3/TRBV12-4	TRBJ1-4	CATDSGQADEKLFF	TGTGCCACCGACTCGGGACAGGCGGATGAAAAACTGTTTTTT
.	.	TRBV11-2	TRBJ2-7	CASSRLAGPLNF	TGTGCCAGCAGCCGCTTGGCAGGGCCCCTTAACTTC
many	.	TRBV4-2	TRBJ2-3	CASSPRGALHSGSTDTQYF	TGTGCCAGCAGCCCTCGAGGGGCCCTGCATAGCGGAAGCACAGATACGCAGTATTTT
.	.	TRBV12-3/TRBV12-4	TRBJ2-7	CASSPISSYKQYF	TGTGCTAGCAGTCCCATATCCTCCTACAAGCAGTACTTC
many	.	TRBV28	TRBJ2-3	CASSQRTDTQYF	TGTGCCAGCAGCCAGAGAACAGATACGCAGTATTTT